The clone carrying this T cell receptor beta chain showed up just once. The CDR3 consists of 14 residues. Per germline, CDR1 SEHNR and CDR2 FQNEAQ (reference sequence). V was pared by 0 bases and J by 5 bases, with 10 bases between. The data belong to a study of OX40 agonist ivuxolimab in advanced cancers. The table came from immunoSEQ multiplex PCR; TCRdb's copy has only in-frame clones and leaves some out. The sample consists of around 35,000 clones, about 90% of them appearing once. The source is an adult with an advanced solid tumor such as melanoma, head and neck, liver or kidney cancer. The sequenced sample was CD4+ or CD8+ T cells sorted from blood, obtained in a trial of the OX40 agonist ivuxolimab. The V and J genes are TRBV7-9 and TRBJ1-1; D uncertain. CDR3 sequence reads: CASSLAGLGTEAFF. The CDR3 region has the DNA TGTGCCAGCAGCTTAGCGGGGTTAGGGACTGAAGCTTTCTTT.